A single sample is the source of the 10 T cell receptor beta chains below, sequenced in a study of blood T cell repertoires in COVID-19. Libraries were prepared by immunoSEQ multiplex PCR; TCRdb keeps only in-frame clonotypes and omits some of them. The sample records some 200,000 clones, roughly four fifths being singletons. Sequencing used PBMCs or T cells enriched from blood (not recorded which). The origin of the receptors is a man aged 35 to 55 who had recovered from COVID-19.

The J gene is TRBJ1-1, the V gene TRBV27, with D hard to call. The germline V and J ends were trimmed by 6 bases and 0 bases, with 14 bases remaining between them. CDR1 MNHEY and CDR2 SMNVEV come from the germline V gene (reference sequence). The CDR3 spans 15 residues. The CDR3, as DNA: TGTGCCAGCAGCCCGGGAGGGAGTATGAACACTGAAGCTTTCTTT. It translates to CASSPGGSMNTEAFF.

Only one count was recorded for this clone. The chain combines TRBV18 with TRBJ2-3; unclear D gene. Trimming removed 1 base from V and 4 bases from J, with 12 bases in between. The germline V gene encodes CDR1 KGHSH and CDR2 LQKENI. The CDR3 is made up of 15 amino acids. This CDR3 is CASSPLKTYSDTQYF. CDR3 bases: TGTGCCAGCTCACCACTTAAGACATACTCAGATACGCAGTATTTT.

The rearrangement joins TRBV5-5 to TRBJ2-7; weak D call: TRBD1 (5 bases). Germline V gene sequence: CDR1 SGHKS, CDR2 YYEKEE (reference sequence). The CDR3 loop spans 15 amino acids. Trimming removed 0 bases from V and 0 bases from J, with 10 bases in between. The CDR3 bases are TGTGCCAGCAGCTTGGGGGCGGACACCTCCTACGAGCAGTACTTC. It encodes CASSLGADTSYEQYF. Complete variable domain (other parts from reference TRBV5-5 and TRBJ2-7): DAGVTQSPTHLIKTRGQQVTLRCSPISGHKSVSWYQQVLGQGPQFIFQYYEKEERGRGNFPDRFSARQFPNYSSELNVNALLLGDSALYLCASSLGADTSYEQYFGPGTRLTVT.

In DNA, the CDR3 is TGTGCCAGTAGTCCCGGACAGGGGGCTCGGGGCTACACCTTC. This sequence encodes CASSPGQGARGYTF. The V call is TRBV19, the J call TRBJ1-2; 11 bases fit TRBD1. The CDR3 is made up of 14 amino acids. After removal of 5 bases from V and 8 bases from J, the junction contained 7 bases not matched to a gene. Germline assignment: CDR1 LNHDA and CDR2 SQIVND (reference sequence).

The chain employs TRBV7-2 and TRBJ2-7; the D is unclear. The CDR3 is made up of 13 amino acids. The germline CDR1 and CDR2 sequences are SGHTA and FQGNSA. V shed 4 bases and J shed 3 bases, with 10 bases lying between them. CDR3 sequence reads: CASSSTAFYEQYF. The CDR3 nucleotides read TGTGCCAGCAGCTCTACCGCCTTCTACGAGCAGTACTTC.

The rearrangement joins TRBV29-1 to TRBJ2-7, with D possibly matching TRBD1 (5 bases). The CDR3 totals 13 residues. V was cut by 7 bases and J by 2 bases, with 15 bases left in between. Germline CDR1 is SQVTM and CDR2 is ANQGSEA. CDR3 sequence reads: CSAEGDHPYEQYV. Written as DNA, the CDR3 is TGCAGCGCCGAAGGGGATCACCCCTACGAGCAGTACGTC.

The genes are TRBV18 and TRBJ1-2; D gene unclear. The CDR3 spans 15 residues. Trimming stripped 2 bases from V and 1 base from J, with 11 bases between. Germline CDR1 and CDR2: KGHSH and LQKENI. The CDR3 spells CASSPSRQNNYGYTF. In DNA, the CDR3 is TGTGCCAGCTCACCATCTCGCCAGAATAACTATGGCTACACCTTC.

J is TRBJ2-5 and V is TRBV6-5; 8 nucleotides agree with TRBD2. V lost 2 bases, J lost 5 bases, and 4 bases stayed unmatched. This CDR3 spans 14 amino acids. Germline V lookup: CDR1 MNHEY, CDR2 SVGAGI. The CDR3 loop is CASSYLSGMETQYF. The CDR3 bases are TGTGCCAGCAGTTACCTTAGCGGGATGGAGACCCAGTACTTC.

The chain employs TRBV30 and TRBJ2-3, with TRBD1 as a possible D gene (5 bases). V lost 0 bases to trimming and J lost 1 base, with 11 bases between them. The CDR3 contains 15 residues. CDR1 GTSNPN and CDR2 SVGIG come from the germline V gene (reference sequence). CDR3 nucleotides: TGTGCCTGGAGTGTAGGGGTTTCGGGCACAGATACGCAGTATTTT. Translating gives CAWSVGVSGTDTQYF.

The chain is built from TRBV9 and TRBJ1-4; a possible D gene is TRBD1 (6 bases). The germline V and J ends were trimmed by 3 bases and 6 bases, with 12 bases remaining between them. The CDR3 runs 14 residues. From germline, CDR1 is SGDLS and CDR2 YYNGEE. CDR3 bases: TGTGCCAGCAGCGCAACAGGGCGGGATGAAAAACTGTTTTTT. It translates to CASSATGRDEKLFF.